This T cell receptor (beta chain) is from a study of control samples from healthy donors and cancer patients. The protocol was immunoSEQ multiplex PCR, while the TCRdb copy is restricted to in-frame clones and leaves out a portion. The sample has about 130,000 clones; approximately 90% are singletons. This sequence was found in a man in his forties or fifties in good health. Sequencing used blood.

Here the CDR3 DNA reads TGTGCCAGCCGACGAAAGGGGGAGAGTTCAGATACGCAGTATTTT. It encodes CASRRKGESSDTQYF. The chain recombines TRBV27 with TRBJ2-3; tentatively, D is TRBD1 (6 bases). The germline CDR1 and CDR2 sequences are MNHEY and SMNVEV (reference sequence). This CDR3 has 15 amino acids. V was pared by 8 bases and J by 4 bases, with 19 bases between.